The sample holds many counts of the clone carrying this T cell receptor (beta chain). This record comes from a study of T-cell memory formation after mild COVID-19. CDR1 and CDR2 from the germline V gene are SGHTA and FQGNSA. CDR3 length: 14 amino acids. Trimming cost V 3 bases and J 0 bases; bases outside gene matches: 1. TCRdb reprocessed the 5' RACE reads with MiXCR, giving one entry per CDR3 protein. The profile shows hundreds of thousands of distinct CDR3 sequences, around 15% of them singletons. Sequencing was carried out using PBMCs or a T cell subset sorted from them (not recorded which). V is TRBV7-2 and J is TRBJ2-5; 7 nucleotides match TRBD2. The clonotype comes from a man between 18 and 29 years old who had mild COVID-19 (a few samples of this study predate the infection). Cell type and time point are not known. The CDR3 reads CASSLGGYQETQYF. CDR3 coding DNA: TGTGCCAGCAGCTTGGGGGGGTACCAAGAGACCCAGTACTTC. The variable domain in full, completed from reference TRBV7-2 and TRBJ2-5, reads GAGVSQSPSNKVTEKGKDVELRCDPISGHTALYWYRQSLGQGLEFLIYFQGNSAPDKSGLPSDRFSAERTGGSVSTLTIQRTQQEDSAVYLCASSLGGYQETQYFGPGTRLLVL.